One and the same sample provided the 20 T cell receptor beta chains below, sequenced in a study of metastatic and nonmetastatic thyroid tumors. Via MiXCR, TCRdb re-called the PCR reads. The profile shows over 15,000 clones, about 31% of them singletons. Before thyroid surgery, none of the patients had received any treatment. Material for sequencing was tumor tissue. These receptors came from a female donor with papillary thyroid cancer or a benign thyroid nodule (not recorded which). Some clones in this sample may be carry-over from other donors' samples.

This clone appeared a few times. The chain combines TRBV6-1 with TRBJ2-3; 9 positions agree with TRBD2. J was trimmed by 3 bases and V by 1 base; bases with no gene match: 5. The CDR3 loop spans 16 amino acids. The germline CDR1 and CDR2 sequences are MNHNS and SASEGT. CDR3: CASSEDGGGATDTQYF. The CDR3 DNA is TGTGCCAGCAGTGAAGATGGCGGGGGGGCGACAGATACGCAGTATTTT.

The V call is TRBV5-1, the J call TRBJ2-3; tentative D call: TRBD1 (6 bases). Germline CDR1 is SGHRS and CDR2 is YFSETQ. V was shortened by 4 bases and J by 0 bases, with 12 bases between the two germline ends. The CDR3 is 15 residues long. CDR3 coding DNA: TGCGCCAGCAGCATCAGGGGTTCTAGCACAGATACGCAGTATTTT. It translates to CASSIRGSSTDTQYF.

On this clone itself: Relative to the germline gene, one junction end is altered; a read error may explain this. The chain carries TRBV6-1 and TRBJ1-2; tentatively, D is TRBD1 (5 bases). This CDR3 contains 14 residues. From germline, CDR1 is MNHNS and CDR2 SASEGT. CDR3 protein: CAISGSGASDGYTF. The CDR3 DNA sequence: TGTGCCATCAGTGGTAGCGGGGCTTCGGACGGCTACACCTTC.

This clone was counted a few times. V gene TRBV2 combines with J gene TRBJ1-6; D remains unclear. CDR3 length equals 14 residues. Germline V CDR1 and CDR2: SNHLY, FYNNEI. Trimming stripped 3 bases from V and 5 bases from J, with 8 bases between. The chain's CDR3 is CASSDNSNNSPLHF. The CDR3, as DNA: TGTGCCAGCAGTGACAACAGCAATAATTCACCCCTCCACTTT.

The J gene is TRBJ2-2, the V gene TRBV20-1, with unresolved D. Germline V gene lookup returns CDR1 DFQATT and CDR2 SNEGSKA (reference sequence). This CDR3 is 13 amino acids long. V lost 3 bases to trimming and J lost 5 bases, with 10 bases between them. In DNA form, the CDR3 reads TGCAGTGCTAGTTTTGCGGATACCGGGGAGCTGTTTTTT. It yields the protein CSASFADTGELFF.

This clone came up many times. V and J are TRBV18 and TRBJ2-1; tentative D call: TRBD1 (6 bases). The V end lost 6 bases, the J end lost 3 bases, and 9 bases lay between the germline ends. The germline gives CDR1 KGHSH, CDR2 LQKENI. The CDR3 covers 13 residues. CDR3 nucleotides: TGTGCCAGCTCCGTGGACAGCTACAATGAGCAGTTCTTC. Protein: CASSVDSYNEQFF.

This clone is medium-sized (0.01 to 0.1%). The V call is TRBV2, the J call TRBJ2-2, with D perhaps matching TRBD2 (5 bases). CDR3 length: 14 amino acids. The ends were cut back, 7 bases at V and 0 bases at J, with 9 bases in the middle. Germline loops: CDR1 SNHLY, CDR2 FYNNEI. CDR3 sequence reads: CASKADTNTGELFF. DNA of the CDR3: TGTGCCAGCAAAGCGGATACGAACACCGGGGAGCTGTTTTTT.

The rearrangement joins TRBV20-1 to TRBJ2-1, with 10 bases identical to TRBD1. The CDR3 extends over 13 amino acids. J lost 8 bases, V lost 5 bases, and 6 bases had no gene match. Germline CDR1 is DFQATT and CDR2 is SNEGSKA (reference sequence). The CDR3 region has the DNA TGCAGTGCTCCGGGACAGGGGTATGATGAGCAGTTCTTC. Its translation: CSAPGQGYDEQFF.

This clone has just a few counts. This chain uses TRBV6-2 or TRBV6-3 with TRBJ2-2, with TRBD2 matching over 9 bases. Unmatched junction bases numbered 5, after V lost 6 bases and J lost 6 bases. CDR3 size: 14 residues. CDR1 and CDR2 from the germline V gene are MNHEY and SVGEGT. The CDR3 nucleotides are TGTGCCAGCAGCCTAATAGCGGGAGCCGGGGAGCTGTTTTTT. This codes for CASSLIAGAGELFF.

CDR3 protein: CASSLGTSGGYNEQFF. CDR3 DNA sequence: TGCGCCAGCAGCTTGGGGACTAGCGGGGGATACAATGAGCAGTTCTTC. This chain connects TRBV5-1 to TRBJ2-1; 13 nucleotides align to TRBD2. Germline V gene sequence: CDR1 SGHRS, CDR2 YFSETQ. Trimming at V came to 0 bases and at J to 4 bases, leaving 1 base not matched to a gene. The CDR3 consists of 16 residues.

The rearrangement uses TRBV5-1 and TRBJ1-2; the D gene is possibly TRBD1 (6 bases). Germline CDR1 and CDR2: SGHRS and YFSETQ. The CDR3 consists of 15 residues. V lost 4 bases, J lost 4 bases, and 17 bases lay in between. The CDR3: CASSLGSGQIYGYTF. CDR3 nucleotide sequence: TGCGCCAGCAGCCTGGGATCGGGACAAATCTATGGCTACACCTTC.

V and J are TRBV15 and TRBJ2-5, with 9 bases matching TRBD1. V was pared by 3 bases and J by 1 base, with 0 bases of the junction left unmatched. The CDR3 runs 14 residues. Germline lookup yields CDR1 LNHNV and CDR2 YYDKDF (reference sequence). CDR3 nucleotide sequence: TGTGCCACCAGCAGGGACAGGGGCCAAGAGACCCAGTACTTC. This gives the protein CATSRDRGQETQYF.

By proportion, this clone is medium-sized (0.01 to 0.1%). V is TRBV4-2 and J is TRBJ1-4, with a weak D call TRBD1 (5 bases). Per germline, CDR1 LGHNA and CDR2 YNFKEQ. The CDR3 sequence is 13 residues long. With 2 bases removed from V and 5 bases from J, the gap between germline ends came to 6 bases. CDR3: CASSQQGNEKLFF. CDR3 nucleotides: TGTGCCAGCAGCCAACAGGGCAATGAAAAACTGTTTTTT.

The chain links TRBV5-1 to TRBJ2-1; the match to TRBD2 covers 7 bases. Trimming at V came to 4 bases and at J to 7 bases, leaving 8 bases not matched to a gene. This CDR3 contains 14 residues. Germline V lookup: CDR1 SGHRS, CDR2 YFSETQ. The chain's CDR3 is CASSDGTMRNEQFF. CDR3 DNA sequence: TGCGCCAGCAGCGACGGGACTATGAGAAATGAGCAGTTCTTC.

This clone is medium-sized within its sample. The chain links TRBV11-1 to TRBJ2-7; 8 bases match TRBD1. CDR3 length: 13 residues. The V segment lost 5 bases and the J segment 3 bases; nucleotides outside the gene matches: 3. CDR1 SGHAT and CDR2 FQDESV come from the germline V gene (reference sequence). CDR3 residues: CASSGGQDYEQYF. The CDR3 region has the DNA TGTGCCAGCAGCGGGGGACAGGACTACGAGCAGTACTTC.

V is TRBV5-1 and J is TRBJ2-1; tentative D call: TRBD1 (6 bases). The CDR3 covers 16 residues. The V gene lost 4 bases and the J gene lost 3 bases, with 17 bases spanning the gap. Per the germline V gene, CDR1 is SGHRS and CDR2 is YFSETQ. In DNA, the CDR3 is TGCGCCAGCAGCGGGGGCGCTGACGCTTTCTACAATGAGCAGTTCTTC. Encoded protein: CASSGGADAFYNEQFF.

The chain is built from TRBV28 and TRBJ1-1; D gene uncertain. Germline V gives CDR1 MDHEN, CDR2 SYDVKM. The CDR3 loop spans 13 amino acids. Deletions cut 11 bases from V and 0 bases from J, with 13 bases between. The CDR3 protein is CASGRGVNTEAFF. CDR3 DNA: TGTGCCTCCGGTCGGGGTGTGAACACTGAAGCTTTCTTT.

The chain carries TRBV7-9 and TRBJ2-7; TRBD1 agrees at 9 bases. This CDR3 has 14 residues. Germline V CDR1 and CDR2: SEHNR, FQNEAQ (reference sequence). V was pared by 1 base and J by 4 bases, with 2 bases of the junction left unmatched. CDR3 bases: TGTGCCAGCAGCTTAGATGGACAGGGGTACGAGCAGTACTTC. Protein sequence: CASSLDGQGYEQYF. The variable domain in full, with the rest retrieved from reference TRBV7-9 and TRBJ2-7, is DTGVSQNPRHKITKRGQNVTFRCDPISEHNRLYWYRQTLGQGPEFLTYFQNEAQLEKSRLLSDRFSAERPKGSFSTLEIQRTEQGDSAMYLCASSLDGQGYEQYFGPGTRLTVT.

This chain uses TRBV6-1 with TRBJ2-7; tentatively, D is TRBD1 (7 bases). Trimming cost V 6 bases and J 5 bases, with 17 bases left between them. CDR1 and CDR2 (germline): MNHNS, SASEGT. The CDR3 length is 14 residues. CDR3 sequence: CASRAGQGVHEQYF. CDR3 nucleotides: TGTGCCAGCAGGGCGGGGCAGGGGGTGCACGAGCAGTACTTC.

In this sample, this clone turned up many times. The V call is TRBV5-4, the J call TRBJ2-7, with D perhaps TRBD2 (6 bases). The germline CDR1 and CDR2 sequences are SGHNT and YYREEE (reference sequence). Trimming pared 3 bases from V and 3 bases from J, leaving 16 bases between. The CDR3 is 15 residues long. CDR3 DNA: TGTGCCAGCAGCTCTGCGGAGAGGGGAGGCTACGAGCAGTACTTC. Protein product: CASSSAERGGYEQYF. Full variable domain (rest looked up from reference TRBV5-4 and TRBJ2-7): ETGVTQSPTHLIKTRGQQVTLRCSSQSGHNTVSWYQQALGQGPQFIFQYYREEENGRGNFPPRFSGLQFPNYSSELNVNALELDDSALYLCASSSAERGGYEQYFGPGTRLTVT.